A selection of T cell receptor beta chains follows, all from one sample in a study of metastatic and nonmetastatic thyroid tumors. TCRdb re-called the PCR reads with MiXCR. The top ten clones hold about 4.2% of a sample with some 28,000 clones, roughly 15% of them seen once. Sequencing was carried out using blood. The origin of the receptors is a female donor with papillary thyroid cancer or a benign thyroid nodule (not recorded which). Some clones in this sample may be carry-over from other donors' samples. The CDR3 runs from the conserved cysteine through the conserved F or W. A D gene is named only where the DNA matches it firmly. Some rows have no size entry. The others give once, few or many, or a class for an expanded clone.

TRBJ1-1,.,many,TRBV4-1,CASSRRDGGDTEAFF,TGCGCCAGCAGCCGCAGGGACGGAGGAGACACTGAAGCTTTCTTT
TRBJ2-3,.,.,TRBV28,CASRSLGTDTQYF,TGTGCCAGCAGGTCCTTGGGCACAGATACGCAGTATTTT
TRBJ2-5,TRBD1,.,TRBV6-5,CASSYSWTGDETQYF,TGTGCCAGCAGTTACTCGTGGACAGGGGATGAGACACAGTACTTC
TRBJ2-1,.,many,TRBV5-1,CASSLDGVGSSYNEQFF,TGCGCCAGCAGCTTGGATGGTGTGGGGAGCTCCTACAATGAGCAGTTCTTC
TRBJ2-1,.,.,TRBV7-2,CASSLGQNNEQFF,TGTGCCAGCAGCTTAGGGCAAAACAATGAGCAGTTCTTC
TRBJ1-2,TRBD1,medium-sized,TRBV4-1,CASSQGQGSNYGYTF,TGCGCCAGCAGCCAAGGACAGGGGAGCAACTATGGCTACACCTTC
TRBJ2-6,.,many,TRBV2,CASSVPSRRPVSGANVLTF,TGTGCCAGCAGTGTTCCCTCTCGGCGTCCGGTATCCGGGGCCAACGTCCTGACTTTC
TRBJ1-1,.,few,TRBV20-1,CSARETGGEGEAFF,TGCAGTGCTAGGGAAACGGGGGGTGAGGGTGAAGCTTTCTTT
TRBJ2-7,.,medium-sized,TRBV13,CASRDSGTYEQYF,TGTGCCAGCAGAGATAGCGGTACCTACGAGCAGTACTTC
TRBJ2-1,TRBD1,.,TRBV11-1,CASSLGTGFHEQFF,TGTGCCAGCAGCTTAGGGACAGGGTTCCATGAGCAGTTCTTC
TRBJ2-1,TRBD2,medium-sized,TRBV7-1,CASSSDGRLGTTSYNEQFF,TGTGCCAGCAGCTCAGACGGAAGGCTCGGGACTACCTCCTACAATGAGCAGTTCTTC
TRBJ1-2,.,many,TRBV27,CASSLSRTANYGYTF,TGTGCCAGCAGTTTATCGAGGACTGCTAACTATGGCTACACCTTC
TRBJ1-1,.,medium-sized,TRBV6-1,CASRIMNTEAFF,TGTGCCAGCAGGATCATGAACACTGAAGCTTTCTTT
TRBJ1-4,.,.,TRBV6-5,CASSPRTVGKLVF,TGTGCCAGCAGCCCTAGGACGGTTGGGAAACTGGTTTTT
TRBJ1-5,.,.,TRBV6-5,CASSYIGQISNQHQHF,TGTGCCAGCAGTTACATCGGACAGATTAGCAATCAGCACCAGCATTTT
TRBJ2-7,.,.,TRBV28,CASSLKGPGRAAEQYF,TGTGCCAGCAGTTTAAAGGGACCGGGCCGAGCAGCGGAGCAGTACTTC
TRBJ2-1,.,many,TRBV7-9,CASSLFPAQEQFF,TGTGCCAGCAGCTTATTTCCAGCGCAAGAGCAGTTCTTC
TRBJ2-7,.,.,TRBV12-3/TRBV12-4,CASRSTGYYEQYF,TGTGCCAGCAGGTCCACAGGCTACTACGAGCAGTACTTC
TRBJ2-7,TRBD2,medium-sized,TRBV11-3,CASSLGSELAGGSREQYF,TGTGCCAGCAGCTTAGGGTCTGAACTAGCGGGAGGGAGTCGCGAGCAGTACTTC
TRBJ1-2,.,many,TRBV4-1,CASSQGRDYPFYGYTF,TGCGCCAGCAGCCAAGGGCGGGACTATCCCTTCTATGGCTACACCTTC
TRBJ2-2,TRBD2,many,TRBV3-1,CASSQLAGGANTGELFF,TGTGCCAGCAGCCAATTAGCGGGAGGTGCGAACACCGGGGAGCTGTTTTTT
TRBJ2-5,TRBD2,once,TRBV7-6,CASSFHGTSGRAVETQYF,TGTGCCAGCAGCTTCCACGGGACTAGCGGGAGGGCCGTGGAGACCCAGTACTTC
TRBJ1-5,TRBD1,medium-sized,TRBV6-1,CATRGQYLYSNQPQHF,TGTGCCACCCGGGGACAGTACCTTTATAGCAATCAGCCCCAGCATTTT
TRBJ2-2,.,many,TRBV9,CASSLSGTLTGELFF,TGTGCCAGCAGCTTATCCGGGACCCTGACCGGGGAGCTGTTTTTT
TRBJ2-2,TRBD2,many,TRBV13,CASSLGTSGNTGELFF,TGTGCCAGCAGCTTAGGGACTAGCGGTAACACCGGGGAGCTGTTTTTT
TRBJ2-1,.,.,TRBV7-6,CASRGLGDNEQFF,TGTGCCAGCAGGGGGCTAGGTGACAATGAGCAGTTCTTC
TRBJ2-2,TRBD2,many,TRBV18,CASSPRLAGRWGNTGELFF,TGTGCCAGCTCACCACGACTAGCGGGCAGATGGGGGAACACCGGGGAGCTGTTTTTT
TRBJ2-2,.,many,TRBV5-1,CASTTQGGTTGELFF,TGCGCCAGCACGACTCAGGGGGGTACCACCGGGGAGCTGTTTTTT
TRBJ2-6,.,medium-sized,TRBV27,CASSFLDSSGANVLTF,TGTGCCAGCAGTTTTTTAGACTCCAGTGGGGCCAACGTCCTGACTTTC